These 9 T cell receptor beta chains were all obtained from the same sample, sequenced in a study of cytomegalovirus exposure and HLA in healthy donors. Sequencing used immunoSEQ multiplex PCR; TCRdb keeps in-frame clones, though not all of them. The sample has under 100,000 clones, 90% to 95% seen once. Sequencing was performed on PBMCs. The receptors were sampled from a woman aged 18 to 35 in good health and CMV-seronegative.

The chain uses TRBV6-5 and TRBJ1-1; D gene unclear. The germline CDR1 and CDR2 sequences are MNHEY and SVGAGI. Trimming cost V 6 bases and J 1 base, with 9 bases left between them. The CDR3 length is 13 residues. CDR3 nucleotide sequence: TGTGCCAGCAGGCTAGGAGGGAACACTGAAGCTTTCTTT. Residues: CASRLGGNTEAFF.

This clone was seen only once. The chain joins TRBV18 to TRBJ2-7, with 10 bases that match TRBD1. Losses at the gene ends were 3 bases for V and 6 bases for J; bases not matched to a gene: 5. Germline V gene sequence: CDR1 KGHSH, CDR2 LQKENI. The CDR3 consists of 14 residues. The CDR3 DNA reads as TGTGCCAGCTCACCCGACTGGACAGGGGGCGAGCAGTACTTC. Translating it yields CASSPDWTGGEQYF.

The V and J genes are TRBV19 and TRBJ1-6, with D unclear. V was shortened by 9 bases and J by 2 bases, with 5 bases between the two germline ends. The CDR3 loop spans 12 amino acids. Germline CDR1 LNHDA, CDR2 SQIVND (reference sequence). Here the CDR3 DNA reads TGTGCCAGCAGGACCTATAATTCACCCCTCCACTTT. Encoded protein: CASRTYNSPLHF.

V and J are TRBV11-2 and TRBJ1-2, with D perhaps TRBD1 (6 bases). V was shortened by 6 bases and J by 0 bases, with 11 bases between the two germline ends. The CDR3 has 14 residues. CDR1 and CDR2 from the germline V gene are SGHAT and FQNNGV. CDR3 sequence: CASRLDRANYGYTF. In DNA, the CDR3 is TGTGCCAGCAGGCTGGACAGAGCTAACTATGGCTACACCTTC.

The rearrangement joins TRBV18 to TRBJ2-5; the D gene is possibly TRBD2 (6 bases). Germline V gives CDR1 KGHSH, CDR2 LQKENI. The CDR3 is 14 residues long. The germline V and J ends were trimmed by 3 bases and 3 bases, with 11 bases remaining between them. CDR3 coding DNA: TGTGCCAGCTCACCGCGGGCTAGCGAAGAGACCCAGTACTTC. Translated, it gives CASSPRASEETQYF.

V is TRBV28 and J is TRBJ1-2; 8 bases are a match to TRBD1. The J segment lost 8 bases and the V segment lost 5 bases, leaving 4 bases of the junction unmatched. This CDR3 contains 12 residues. In germline, CDR1 is MDHEN, CDR2 SYDVKM. This CDR3 is CASSADRVGYTF. For the CDR3, the DNA is TGTGCCAGCAGTGCGGACAGGGTCGGCTACACCTTC.

In DNA, the CDR3 is TGTGCCAGTAGCCCTCGGGACAGACAAGAGACCCAGTACTTC. Protein sequence: CASSPRDRQETQYF. This chain connects TRBV19 to TRBJ2-5, with TRBD1 identical over 7 bases. CDR3 length: 14 amino acids. Germline V gene lookup returns CDR1 LNHDA and CDR2 SQIVND (reference sequence). Trimming removed 6 bases from V and 2 bases from J; junction bases left unmatched: 6.

The chain has TRBV28 and TRBJ1-1; D not certain. V lost 6 bases, J lost 1 base, and 12 bases lay in between. Germline V gene sequence: CDR1 MDHEN, CDR2 SYDVKM. The CDR3 spans 14 residues. CDR3 DNA: TGTGCCAGCAGATCGAGATACCAGAACACTGAAGCTTTCTTT. Encoded protein: CASRSRYQNTEAFF.

The chain uses TRBV6-6 and TRBJ2-7; 8 nucleotides align to TRBD2. The CDR3 sequence is 15 residues long. CDR1 is MNHNY and CDR2 is SVGAGI in the germline V gene (reference sequence). The ends lost 4 bases at V and 4 bases at J; junction bases unmatched: 9. The CDR3 DNA follows: TGTGCCAGCAGTTCGGTAGCGGGAATGGGGTACGAGCAGTACTTC. This encodes CASSSVAGMGYEQYF.